This is a list of T cell receptor beta chains from one sample in a study of blood T cell repertoires in COVID-19. Generated by immunoSEQ multiplex PCR, the TCRdb table keeps only in-frame clones and is missing some. The data contain about 230,000 clones, around four fifths of them singletons. The source material was peripheral blood. These receptors originate from a man at least 80 years old with acute or convalescent COVID-19. Both conserved end residues are part of each CDR3. The order of the fields is V gene, clone size, J gene, D gene, CDR3 DNA, CDR3 protein. The D gene is left open where the match is weak. Clone size is stated in some rows and not others, as once, few, many or a class when expanded.

v_call: TRBV27
clone_size: .
j_call: TRBJ2-1
d_call: .
cdr3_nt: TGTGCCACCTCGGGGTGGGGCTCCTACAATGAGCAGTTCTTC
cdr3_aa: CATSGWGSYNEQFF

v_call: TRBV5-1
clone_size: once
j_call: TRBJ2-2
d_call: TRBD1
cdr3_nt: TGCGCCAGCAGCTCGACAGGGACAGACACCGGGGAGCTGTTTTTT
cdr3_aa: CASSSTGTDTGELFF

v_call: TRBV5-1
clone_size: .
j_call: TRBJ1-2
d_call: TRBD1
cdr3_nt: TGCGCCAGCAGCTTGGACAGGGGGCAAAGGGATGGCTACACCTTC
cdr3_aa: CASSLDRGQRDGYTF

v_call: TRBV2
clone_size: .
j_call: TRBJ1-2
d_call: TRBD1
cdr3_nt: TGTGCCAGCAGTCTCCAGGGGGTCAACTATGGCTACACCTTC
cdr3_aa: CASSLQGVNYGYTF

v_call: TRBV10-3
clone_size: .
j_call: TRBJ2-1
d_call: .
cdr3_nt: TGTGCCATCAGTGAGCTGCAAGGGGGCTACAATGAGCAGTTCTTC
cdr3_aa: CAISELQGGYNEQFF

v_call: TRBV4-2
clone_size: few
j_call: TRBJ2-7
d_call: .
cdr3_nt: TGTGCCAGCAGCCAATCTTCCCTCTACGAGCAGTACTTC
cdr3_aa: CASSQSSLYEQYF

v_call: TRBV7-2
clone_size: .
j_call: TRBJ1-5
d_call: .
cdr3_nt: TGTGCCAGCAGCTTAGATCGGGGTGGCAATCAGCCCCAGCATTTT
cdr3_aa: CASSLDRGGNQPQHF

v_call: TRBV19
clone_size: .
j_call: TRBJ2-3
d_call: .
cdr3_nt: TGTGCCAGTAGTATAGTTCTCACAGATACGCAGTATTTT
cdr3_aa: CASSIVLTDTQYF

v_call: TRBV5-6
clone_size: .
j_call: TRBJ1-6
d_call: TRBD1
cdr3_nt: TGTGCCAGCAGCTTGGGTGGGACAGGGATTTCACCCCTCCACTTT
cdr3_aa: CASSLGGTGISPLHF

v_call: TRBV5-1
clone_size: .
j_call: TRBJ1-4
d_call: TRBD1
cdr3_nt: TGCGCCAGCTGGAAGGGACAGGATAATGAAAAACTGTTTTTT
cdr3_aa: CASWKGQDNEKLFF

v_call: TRBV18
clone_size: .
j_call: TRBJ2-7
d_call: TRBD1
cdr3_nt: TGTGCCAGCTCACCGAGGACAGGGAACGACGAGCAGTACTTC
cdr3_aa: CASSPRTGNDEQYF

v_call: TRBV28
clone_size: .
j_call: TRBJ1-2
d_call: .
cdr3_nt: TGTGCCAGCACCCGCGGGGGGGCGAGCGGCTACACCTTC
cdr3_aa: CASTRGGASGYTF

v_call: TRBV18
clone_size: .
j_call: TRBJ2-1
d_call: TRBD1
cdr3_nt: TGTGCCAGCTCACTCAACGGACAGGTCTCCTACAATGAGCAGTTCTTC
cdr3_aa: CASSLNGQVSYNEQFF

v_call: TRBV3-1/TRBV3-2
clone_size: .
j_call: TRBJ2-5
d_call: .
cdr3_nt: TGTGCCAGCAGCCGCTGGACAGACGTCAAAGAGACCCAGTACTTC
cdr3_aa: CASSRWTDVKETQYF

v_call: TRBV27
clone_size: .
j_call: TRBJ2-4
d_call: .
cdr3_nt: TGTGCCAGCAGTTTATCCGGCAAAAACATTCAGTACTTC
cdr3_aa: CASSLSGKNIQYF

v_call: TRBV11-1
clone_size: .
j_call: TRBJ2-5
d_call: .
cdr3_nt: TGTGCCAGCAGCTTAACGGCACTACGGAAAGAGACCCAGTACTTC
cdr3_aa: CASSLTALRKETQYF

v_call: TRBV4-1
clone_size: .
j_call: TRBJ2-2
d_call: .
cdr3_nt: TGCGCCAGCAGCCAAGATCCGGGGGGCGTCTGGGAGCTGTTTTTT
cdr3_aa: CASSQDPGGVWELFF

v_call: TRBV6-5
clone_size: .
j_call: TRBJ2-3
d_call: TRBD2
cdr3_nt: TGTGCCAGCAGACTACTAGCGGATAGCACAGATACGCAGTATTTT
cdr3_aa: CASRLLADSTDTQYF

v_call: TRBV7-2
clone_size: .
j_call: TRBJ2-1
d_call: TRBD2
cdr3_nt: TGTGCCAGCAGCTTTGGGGTAGCGGGGGCATCTTACAATGAGCAGTTCTTC
cdr3_aa: CASSFGVAGASYNEQFF

v_call: TRBV6-1
clone_size: .
j_call: TRBJ2-1
d_call: TRBD2
cdr3_nt: TGTGCCAGCAGTCAAGCGACTAGCGGGTCACACAATTTAAAGAACAATGAGCAGTTCTTC
cdr3_aa: CASSQATSGSHNLKNNEQFF

v_call: TRBV20-1
clone_size: few
j_call: TRBJ2-7
d_call: TRBD1
cdr3_nt: TGCAGTGCTACCCCCGACAGGGTTCAGTACTTC
cdr3_aa: CSATPDRVQYF

v_call: TRBV6-1
clone_size: .
j_call: TRBJ1-3
d_call: .
cdr3_nt: TGTGCCAGCAGTGAAGCTTCGGGATACTCTGGAAACACCATATATTTT
cdr3_aa: CASSEASGYSGNTIYF

v_call: TRBV27
clone_size: .
j_call: TRBJ2-2
d_call: TRBD2
cdr3_nt: TGTGCCAGCAGCCTAGCGGGGGGGCCCGGGGAGCTGTTTTTT
cdr3_aa: CASSLAGGPGELFF

v_call: TRBV4-1
clone_size: .
j_call: TRBJ2-3
d_call: .
cdr3_nt: TGCGCCAGCAGCCAAGAAAAACTGAGCACAGATACGCAGTATTTT
cdr3_aa: CASSQEKLSTDTQYF

v_call: TRBV7-2
clone_size: .
j_call: TRBJ1-4
d_call: TRBD1
cdr3_nt: TGTGCCAGCGTCGGACAGGCGGGTGAAAAACTGTTTTTT
cdr3_aa: CASVGQAGEKLFF

v_call: TRBV6-5
clone_size: .
j_call: TRBJ2-7
d_call: TRBD1
cdr3_nt: TGTGCCAGCATCCCGGACAGGGTGAAATACGAGCAGTACTTC
cdr3_aa: CASIPDRVKYEQYF

v_call: TRBV25-1
clone_size: .
j_call: TRBJ1-2
d_call: .
cdr3_nt: TGTGCCAGCAGTGATCAGGGAAGGGGCTACACCTTC
cdr3_aa: CASSDQGRGYTF

v_call: TRBV4-2
clone_size: few
j_call: TRBJ1-1
d_call: TRBD1
cdr3_nt: TGTGCCAGCAGCCATGGGACAGGGAACACTGAAGCTTTCTTT
cdr3_aa: CASSHGTGNTEAFF

v_call: TRBV11-2
clone_size: .
j_call: TRBJ1-6
d_call: .
cdr3_nt: TGTGCCAGCAGCTTAGGACACGGACAGCGTAATTCACCCCTCCACTTT
cdr3_aa: CASSLGHGQRNSPLHF